The 29 T cell receptor beta chains given below trace back to one sample, sequenced in a study of CD8 T cells in ankylosing spondylitis. Findings and limits, study-wide: Made up of 7 to 9 highly homologous variants, a TCR beta motif appeared characteristic of ankylosing spondylitis blood.

TCRdb reanalysed the 5' RACE reads using MiXCR and keeps one entry per CDR3 protein. The sample has some 800,000 distinct CDR3 sequences, 12% seen once. These TCRs' antigens remain unknown. Source material: blood, either unsorted or a sorted T cell fraction (not recorded which). These receptors were collected from a male donor with ankylosing spondylitis.

The chain links TRBV2 to TRBJ2-7; tentative D call: TRBD2 (6 bases). CDR3 length equals 16 residues. Germline lookup yields CDR1 SNHLY and CDR2 FYNNEI. V lost 8 bases to trimming and J lost 2 bases, with 22 bases between them. CDR3 amino acids: CASAPVGLARPYEQYF. The CDR3 nucleotides read TGTGCCAGCGCCCCAGTGGGGCTAGCGCGTCCCTACGAGCAGTACTTC.

The rearrangement joins TRBV28 to TRBJ1-2; TRBD1 aligns across 9 bases. Germline assignment: CDR1 MDHEN and CDR2 SYDVKM. V lost 2 bases, J lost 7 bases, and 5 bases stayed unmatched. The CDR3 length is 14 residues. The CDR3 sequence is CASSLTGGLGGYTF. The CDR3 bases are TGTGCCAGCAGTTTAACAGGGGGCTTAGGTGGCTACACCTTC.

This clonotype was found a few times. The chain employs TRBV20-1 and TRBJ1-1, with unresolved D. V lost 0 bases, J lost 4 bases, and 9 bases lay in between. The CDR3 runs 13 residues. In germline, CDR1 is DFQATT, CDR2 SNEGSKA (reference sequence). The CDR3 bases are TGCAGTGCTAGAGATTCGAGAAGCACTGAAGCTTTCTTT. Amino acid sequence: CSARDSRSTEAFF.

The table lists this clonotype with many counts. As DNA, the CDR3 is TGTGCCAGCAGCTATAACAGGGGGCTGAATGAGCAGTTCTTC. This sequence encodes CASSYNRGLNEQFF. The chain recombines TRBV7-2 with TRBJ2-1; 9 bases align to TRBD1. V lost 4 bases and J lost 7; bases outside the gene matches: 5. Per the germline V gene, CDR1 is SGHTA and CDR2 is FQGNSA. The CDR3 is made up of 14 amino acids.

This clonotype was seen a handful of times. The chain recombines TRBV12-3 or TRBV12-4 with TRBJ2-7; 9 nucleotides match TRBD1. With V trimmed by 5 bases and J by 0 bases, 8 bases remained unmatched. CDR3 length: 16 amino acids. The CDR3 DNA reads TGTGCCAGCAGTCCCTATGGACAGGGGATCTCCTACGAGCAGTACTTC. It yields the protein CASSPYGQGISYEQYF.

This clonotype showed up many times. The junction and the germline gene differ at one end; a read error may be behind it. Here the CDR3 DNA reads TGTGCCAGCAGTGTAACAGGGGGGACTGAAGCTTTCTTT. Amino acids: CASSVTGGTEAFF. The J gene is TRBJ1-1, the V gene TRBV5-1; 8 bases line up with TRBD1. Looked up from germline, CDR1 is SGHRS and CDR2 is YFSETQ. The CDR3 length is 13 residues. The variable domain in full, completed from reference TRBV5-1 and TRBJ1-1, reads KAGVTQTPRYLIKTRGQQVTLSCSPISGHRSVSWYQQTPGQGLQFLFEYFSETQRNKGNFPGRFSGRQFSNSRSEMNVSTLELGDSALYLCASSVTGGTEAFFGQGTRLTVV.

V is TRBV27 and J is TRBJ2-1, with 12 bases lining up with TRBD1. The CDR3 length is 15 residues. Losses at the gene ends were 7 bases for V and 3 bases for J; bases not matched to a gene: 4. The V gene's germline CDR1 is MNHEY and CDR2 SMNVEV (reference sequence). CDR3 bases: TGTGCCAGCATACGGGACAGGGGGCTCTACAATGAGCAGTTCTTC. Translation: CASIRDRGLYNEQFF.

The chain links TRBV25-1 to TRBJ2-6, with D uncertain. Deletions cut 2 bases from V and 2 bases from J, with 1 base between. This CDR3 spans 13 amino acids. Germline V gives CDR1 MGHDK, CDR2 SYGVNS. The CDR3 loop is CASSEPGANVLTF. The CDR3 region has the DNA TGTGCCAGCAGTGAACCTGGGGCCAACGTCCTGACTTTC.

In its sample, this clonotype was seen many times. The V call is TRBV5-1, the J call TRBJ2-5; tentatively, D is TRBD1 (6 bases). Trimming left V 5 bases short and J 0 bases short, with 11 bases between. The V gene's germline CDR1 is SGHRS and CDR2 YFSETQ. This CDR3 contains 14 residues. Here the CDR3 DNA reads TGCGCCAGCAGTGATACAGGGAACCAAGAGACCCAGTACTTC. Its translation: CASSDTGNQETQYF.

The J gene is TRBJ1-1, the V gene TRBV19, with unresolved D. CDR3 length: 13 amino acids. Trimming shortened V by 5 bases and J by 5 bases, and 12 bases separated the two germline ends. Germline V CDR1 and CDR2: LNHDA, SQIVND (reference sequence). The CDR3: CASSWVLGTEAFF. The CDR3 DNA is TGTGCCAGTAGTTGGGTCCTGGGGACTGAAGCTTTCTTT.

This clonotype was detected a few times. The chain joins TRBV4-3 to TRBJ1-2; D remains unclear. Germline values: CDR1 LGHNA, CDR2 YSLEER. The CDR3 consists of 15 residues. Trimming cost V 1 base and J 3 bases, with 12 bases left between them. Here the CDR3 reads CASSQGARRDYGYTF. CDR3 coding DNA: TGCGCCAGCAGCCAAGGCGCTCGTAGGGACTATGGCTACACCTTC.

This clonotype was recorded many times. The chain couples TRBV29-1 to TRBJ2-5; 9 nucleotides line up with TRBD1. J was trimmed by 5 bases and V by 6 bases; bases with no gene match: 4. This CDR3 contains 12 residues. The germline V gene has CDR1 SQVTM and CDR2 ANQGSEA. The CDR3 loop reads CSVGTGLETQYF. The DNA of the CDR3 is TGCAGCGTAGGGACAGGGCTGGAGACCCAGTACTTC.

This clonotype was counted a few times. The CDR3 DNA sequence: TGTGCCAGCAGTAGACAGGGGGTGAGCGAGCAGTACTTC. This codes for CASSRQGVSEQYF. The V and J genes are TRBV6-6 and TRBJ2-7, with 9 bases aligning to TRBD1. This CDR3 is built from 13 residues. V lost 5 bases and J lost 6; bases outside the gene matches: 5. CDR1 and CDR2 from the germline V gene are MNHNY and SVGAGI (reference sequence).

This clonotype was observed a few times. The V gene is TRBV7-9, the J gene TRBJ1-1; 9 nucleotides line up with TRBD1. After removal of 3 bases from V and 0 bases from J, the junction contained 5 bases not matched to a gene. The CDR3 has 16 residues. In germline, CDR1 is SEHNR, CDR2 FQNEAQ (reference sequence). CDR3 sequence: CASSLGQGEMNTEAFF. The CDR3 DNA reads TGTGCCAGCAGCTTGGGACAGGGAGAAATGAACACTGAAGCTTTCTTT.

The chain carries TRBV6-5 and TRBJ1-5; 7 bases match TRBD1. V dropped 2 bases and J dropped 7; count of bases not matched to a gene: 5. Germline loops: CDR1 MNHEY, CDR2 SVGAGI. The length of the CDR3 is 14 residues. CDR3: CASSYDRVAQPQHF. For the CDR3, the DNA is TGTGCCAGCAGTTACGACAGGGTAGCACAGCCCCAGCATTTT.

The chain is built from TRBV7-2 and TRBJ2-1; TRBD1 aligns across 11 bases. V was clipped by 4 bases and J by 5 bases; unmatched bases: 7. The CDR3 totals 16 residues. Germline V gene data show CDR1 as SGHTA and CDR2 as FQGNSA. The CDR3 DNA follows: TGTGCCAGCAGCTCCACCGGGACAGGGGGTGACAATGAGCAGTTCTTC. Translation: CASSSTGTGGDNEQFF.

The rearrangement joins TRBV7-9 to TRBJ2-3; 7 nucleotides agree with TRBD1. CDR1 SEHNR and CDR2 FQNEAQ come from the germline V gene (reference sequence). V trimming: 2 bases; J trimming: 15 bases; junction bases outside the gene matches: 11. The CDR3 contains 13 residues. The chain's CDR3 is CASSLSRTGGCYF. DNA for the CDR3: TGTGCCAGCAGCTTAAGTCGGACAGGTGGTTGCTATTTT.

The chain couples TRBV7-2 to TRBJ1-1; D remains ambiguous. V lost 6 bases and J lost 3, with 11 bases in between. Germline CDR1 SGHTA, CDR2 FQGNSA. The CDR3 runs 13 residues. CDR3 amino acids: CASSQILDTEAFF. CDR3 sequence (DNA): TGTGCCAGCAGTCAAATCCTGGACACTGAAGCTTTCTTT. Full variable domain (remainder filled in from reference TRBV7-2 and TRBJ1-1): GAGVSQSPSNKVTEKGKDVELRCDPISGHTALYWYRQSLGQGLEFLIYFQGNSAPDKSGLPSDRFSAERTGGSVSTLTIQRTQQEDSAVYLCASSQILDTEAFFGQGTRLTVV.

This clonotype was observed many times. The rearrangement joins TRBV28 to TRBJ2-7; 7 bases map to TRBD1. V lost 2 bases, J lost 3 bases, and 7 bases stayed unmatched. Germline assignment: CDR1 MDHEN and CDR2 SYDVKM. CDR3 length: 15 residues. The CDR3 spells CASSLGPAGGYEQYF. CDR3 coding DNA: TGTGCCAGCAGTTTAGGGCCAGCAGGGGGCTACGAGCAGTACTTC.

The chain couples TRBV29-1 to TRBJ2-3; 7 bases align to TRBD2. Germline trimming cut 6 bases from V and 8 bases from J; bases unmatched to any gene: 11. Germline V gene lookup returns CDR1 SQVTM and CDR2 ANQGSEA. The CDR3 length is 13 residues. The CDR3 nucleotides read TGCAGCGTGGCATCGGGACTACTTAGTACGCAGTATTTT. Translating gives CSVASGLLSTQYF.

The chain's CDR3 is CASSLGTGEYGYTF. In DNA, the CDR3 is TGCGCCAGCAGCTTGGGGACGGGCGAGTATGGCTACACCTTC. The chain is built from TRBV5-1 and TRBJ1-2; unclear D gene. From germline, CDR1 is SGHRS and CDR2 YFSETQ. Trimming left V 0 bases short and J 5 bases short, with 11 bases between. CDR3 length: 14 residues.

The chain is built from TRBV20-1 and TRBJ2-7; tentatively, D is TRBD2 (5 bases). The germline V gene encodes CDR1 DFQATT and CDR2 SNEGSKA (reference sequence). The V gene lost 5 bases and the J gene lost 3 bases, with 14 bases spanning the gap. CDR3 length equals 13 residues. The CDR3 loop reads CSAPYPGIYEQYF. CDR3 DNA sequence: TGCAGTGCTCCCTACCCGGGGATCTACGAGCAGTACTTC.

This clonotype was found a few times. The rearrangement links TRBV11-2 to TRBJ2-1, with 9 bases identical to TRBD2. This CDR3 is built from 15 residues. Trimming removed 6 bases from V and 3 bases from J; junction bases left unmatched: 6. Germline lookup yields CDR1 SGHAT and CDR2 FQNNGV. The CDR3 DNA reads as TGTGCCAGCAGGCGCCTAGCGGGGTTCTACAATGAGCAGTTCTTC. The encoded protein is CASRRLAGFYNEQFF.

This clonotype was seen only a few times. This chain links TRBV5-1 with TRBJ2-3, with D tentatively TRBD1 (6 bases). Trimming took off 3 bases at V and 2 bases at J, with 13 bases between the two ends. The germline V gene has CDR1 SGHRS and CDR2 YFSETQ. CDR3 length: 15 amino acids. This chain's CDR3 is CASSSRQVDTDTQYF. Written as DNA, the CDR3 is TGCGCCAGCAGCTCAAGACAGGTTGACACAGATACGCAGTATTTT.

This clonotype was seen a single time. Germline is not matched at one junction end, which may reflect a read error. V and J are TRBV7-7 and TRBJ2-5; 12 bases line up with TRBD2. The germline gives CDR1 SSHAT, CDR2 FNYEAQ (reference sequence). CDR3 length: 16 amino acids. The CDR3 DNA follows: TGTGCTAGCAGCCAGGCTAGCGGGGGGGCCGCGAAGACCCAGTACTTC. Translation: CASSQASGGAAKTQYF. The variable domain in full, completed from reference TRBV7-7 and TRBJ2-5, reads GAGVSQSPRYKVTKRGQDVTLRCDPISSHATLYWYQQALGQGPEFLTYFNYEAQPDKSGLPSDRFSAERPEGSISTLTIQRTEQRDSAMYRCASSQASGGAAKTQYFGPGTRLLVL.

This clonotype was seen only a few times. This chain connects TRBV21-1 to TRBJ1-1; the D call in the table, TRBD1, was not verified against the DNA. TRBV21-1 is deemed a pseudogene. The CDR3 has 17 amino acids. CDR3 nucleotides: TGTGCCAGCAGCGCTCCGCCAGGCAGGGATAGGGACACTGAAGCTTTCTTT. This sequence encodes CASSAPPGRDRDTEAFF.

This clonotype appeared a few times. The gene calls are TRBV7-9 and TRBJ2-1; D unresolved. Trimming pared 2 bases from V and 0 bases from J, leaving 14 bases between. The CDR3 is 17 residues long. Per the germline V gene, CDR1 is SEHNR and CDR2 is FQNEAQ (reference sequence). The CDR3 protein is CASSLTAGASSYNEQFF. The DNA for the CDR3 is TGTGCCAGCAGCTTAACGGCCGGCGCTAGCTCCTACAATGAGCAGTTCTTC.

The genes are TRBV6-2 or TRBV6-3 and TRBJ2-7; no clear D gene. Trimming pared 3 bases from V and 3 bases from J, leaving 9 bases between. The CDR3 totals 13 residues. CDR1 is MNHEY, CDR2 SVGEGT, per germline. The chain's CDR3 is CASSYRTFYEQYF. The CDR3 DNA reads as TGTGCCAGCAGTTATCGAACTTTCTACGAGCAGTACTTC.

The CDR3 nucleotides are TGTGCCACTATGGGGTATTCGTCCTACAATGAGCAGTTCTTC. Translated, it gives CATMGYSSYNEQFF. The gene calls are TRBV24-1 and TRBJ2-1; D not resolved. Germline CDR1 reads KGHDR; CDR2 reads SFDVKD. The V end was cut by 10 bases, the J end by 1 base, with 13 bases between. The length of the CDR3 is 14 residues.